This TCR beta chain derives from a study of cytomegalovirus exposure and HLA in healthy donors (dated by TCRdb to about 2017). Study-level background: An earlier analysis of approximately 640 of the donors reported 250 to 300 Gb of sequence data and roughly 110 million unique TCR beta sequences from approximately 180 million T cells. Among 300 to 500 genotyped donors of the cohort, an average of approximately 240,000 unique TCR beta nucleotide sequences was sequenced per donor, of which about 19% were non-productive. To decide whether each TCR beta V gene segment behaved as functional or pseudogenic, an earlier analysis of approximately 620 of the donors relied on high-throughput TCR beta sequencing. Donor age, sex, ethnicity and CMV serostatus were collected together with the repertoire data. The number of donors typed differed by locus, with 629-630 for A, B, C, DRB1 and DQB1, 522 for DQA1, 606 for DPA1, and some 440 for DPB1. A later analysis re-analyzed previously published TCR beta repertoires from 500 to 700 donors and added high-resolution HLA genotyping to study TCR occurrence patterns. The study was designed to test whether signatures of past pathogen exposure could be identified by cataloging public T cell receptors. The genetic ancestry cluster associated with self-reported Caucasian donors included about four fifths of the 300 to 400 genotyped donors. Rather than using new phenotypic data, the later analysis identified candidate immune exposures from TCR beta sequences and from how often those sequences occurred across donors. In a later genetic analysis, genome-wide SNP genotypes for about 65% of the roughly 670 donors were used, and that subset was treated as a discovery cohort. All discovery cohort repertoires had been generated using a single sequencing platform. Roughly five DR-DQ haplotypes were handled as single units for association and clustering because linkage in the cohort was strong. Besides the first cohort of 666 subjects, a separate validation cohort made up of 90 to 150 different subjects was used. Class I and class II HLA loci were covered by the typing at four-digit resolution. The study profiled the T cell repertoires of fewer than 850 subjects by immunosequencing and related them to cytomegalovirus serostatus. To predict cytomegalovirus infection status, the study combined high-throughput TCR immunosequencing, statistical association of individual TCRs with disease status, and machine learning. Roughly 300 gigabases of sequencing data and approximately 85 million unique TCR sequences were included in an early release covering roughly 700 HLA-typed donors. On the study overall, not on this receptor specifically: A further reported finding was that TCR beta sequences accurately predicted the HLA-A and HLA-B alleles for most subjects in the first cohort. Because counts were too low, 15 or so rarely observed V segments, including chromosome 9 orphons, were excluded from the earlier analysis of several hundred of the donors. This cohort had only TCR beta chains sequenced, and the lack of alpha or paired-chain data limited which features could be detected. In vitro tests confirmed that a few of the cytomegalovirus-associated TCR beta chains recognize cytomegalovirus antigens. A later genetic analysis reported fewer N-insertions in productive TCRs among donors in an Asian-associated ancestry cluster than the roughly 720-donor mean. Because some donors lacked HLA typing at each locus, the association tests relied only on the typed subset. In a later analysis, the rate of TCR association differed among HLA loci, with DRB1 alleles having the most associated TCRs and HLA-C alleles having the fewest. The classifier was reported to diagnose cytomegalovirus status with high specificity and sensitivity in both the original cohort and the validation cohort. A later analysis found that HLA-associated TCR beta chains were more clonally expanded and had lower generation probabilities than equally common non-associated chains. Immune exposure information for the cohort was limited to CMV serostatus. Linkage disequilibrium might explain the correlated functional status among segregating V segments, but an unknown experimental factor could not be ruled out. Across donors, most TCR sequences were observed very rarely, whereas some public TCRs were present in many individuals. Some IMGT-functional V segments, including TRBV6-2 and TRBV6-3, could not be distinguished by the 87-base-pair reads and were therefore excluded. In an earlier analysis of a few hundred of the donors, most TCR beta V segments were observed in productive rearrangements about 87% or about 30% of the time, broadly matching IMGT annotations. Assigning TCR associations to individual alleles was difficult when HLA alleles, especially DR and DQ, strongly co-occurred. Most CMV-associated TCR beta chains appeared to be HLA-restricted in a later analysis, and the HLA associations seemed to be driven largely by CMV exposure. The presence/absence analyses assumed that sequencing depth was roughly uniform across donors, and that assumption may not be true. The authors suggested that the approach could potentially be extended to other disease states and immunological phenotypes. In the study, approximately 150 TCR beta chains were listed as associated with cytomegalovirus. In a later analysis, over 15,000 TCR beta sequences were associated with specific HLA alleles at a false discovery rate of 0.05. V-gene and J-gene trimming of TCR beta chains was associated with a missense DCLRE1C variant in a later genetic analysis, and the association was replicated in an independent cohort. In a later analysis, several top co-occurrence clusters were reported to appear linked to parvovirus B19, influenza, CMV and Epstein-Barr virus. A cluster of highly shared sequence variants was judged likely to be a technical artifact of the sequencing pipeline.

For this clone: The antigen it binds to is not known. Base quality data are lacking; no much larger clone is found one base away.

Library preparation used the immunoSEQ multiplex PCR assay. A mixture of 60 forward primers for TCR Vbeta segments and 13 reverse primers for TCR Jbeta segments was used in the multiplex PCR. Amplification of the CDR3 region of rearranged TCR beta genes was performed with a multiplex PCR assay on genomic DNA. The Illumina HiSeq System was used to sequence the amplified TCR beta libraries as 87-base-pair reads. Per the authors' processing: Across the 600 to 700 repertoires, a later analysis counted 80 million or so unique TCR beta chains, some 11 million of which were shared by at least two donors. Raw reads were error-corrected and collapsed into unique sequences with a nearest-neighbor algorithm that merged closely related sequences to remove PCR and sequencing errors. To assign V, D and J gene segments, CDR3 sequences were aligned to IMGT reference sequences. For a sequence to be retained, a match of at least six nucleotides to both a V gene segment and a J gene segment was required. A rearrangement counted as productive if the CDR3 had no stop codons and remained in frame with V and J, and every other rearrangement counted as non-productive. Following IMGT convention, CDR3 was defined as the stretch from the second conserved V-encoded cysteine to the conserved J-encoded phenylalanine. Sequences without an unambiguous match to a single V gene segment were excluded from the earlier analysis of about 600 of the donors. In an earlier analysis of around 590 of the donors, a V segment was called functional when productive rearrangements were above 56.7%, and segregating when the standard deviation between donors exceeded 5%. A statistical classification framework was developed to diagnose cytomegalovirus status using the catalog of TCR beta chain sequences. A later analysis assigned V and J genes by comparing TCR nucleotide sequences with IMGT/GENE-DB human TR gene sequences. A later analysis assigned CDR3 sequences and most-parsimonious VDJ recombination scenarios with the TCRdist pipeline. In a later analysis, each TCR beta chain was defined by its CDR3 amino acid sequence together with its V-gene family, and reads without a unique V-gene family were excluded. A later analysis removed 550 to 650 highly shared, low-generation-probability nucleotide sequences to deal with suspected cross-contamination and a sequencing artifact. In a later analysis, a clonal expansion index for each public chain was calculated from normalized within-repertoire ranks of inferred template counts. In a later analysis, generation probabilities were computed with a VDJ recombination model fitted to out-of-frame rearrangements, and the resulting probabilities were checked against IGoR. In a later analysis, TCR-TCR, TCR-HLA and TCR-CMV co-occurrence was scored with hypergeometric tests, and a repertoire-size bias correction was applied to TCR pairs. To estimate false discovery rates, a later analysis permuted the HLA or CMV assignments 20 times. In a later analysis, co-occurring TCRs were grouped with DBSCAN, and TCRdist sequence similarity was added when clustering was performed within HLA-allele-positive subsets. Co-occurrence clustering excluded repertoires with fewer than 30,000 or more than 120,000 public chains, plus five with anomalous nucleotide sharing. TCRdb's version of the immuneACCESS table is confined to in-frame rearrangements and falls short of the full clone set. An unresolved V gene accounts for under half of the shortfall where checked; the remainder is of unknown origin. The V and J calls and the clone size are those of that table, but D and trimming were determined from the DNA. This sample is represented by about 200,000 clones; around three quarters of them were singletons. The ten largest clones take up over 1.5% of the sample.

A distance of 10 bases separates the germline ends of V and J, which lose 1 base and 7 bases respectively. The CDR1 and CDR2 encoded by the germline V gene are KGHSH and LQKENI. From the cysteine up to the phenylalanine, the CDR3 has a length of 14 residues. Only the CDR3 part of the read is kept: 42 bases, read in frame from the first base. The cohort was made up of around 720 healthy bone marrow donors. Cohort members were all nominally healthy when sampled, although unrecorded immune exposures were likely present. The donor tested CMV seronegative, placing the donor among the 352 seronegative members of the cohort. A peripheral blood sample was collected from each donor, and TCR beta sequencing was performed on peripheral blood mononuclear cells. The Qiagen DNeasy Blood Extraction Kit was used to extract genomic DNA from the blood cell samples.

The source of this sequence is a woman aged 25 to 39 in good health and CMV-seronegative. The sequencing sample was made of PBMCs. The sequence links TRBV18 to TRBJ1-4, with no confident D gene call. The nucleotide sequence reads as follows: TGTGCCAGCTCACCACAGAGCCCCGTTGAAAAACTGTTTTTT. It specifies CASSPQSPVEKLFF.